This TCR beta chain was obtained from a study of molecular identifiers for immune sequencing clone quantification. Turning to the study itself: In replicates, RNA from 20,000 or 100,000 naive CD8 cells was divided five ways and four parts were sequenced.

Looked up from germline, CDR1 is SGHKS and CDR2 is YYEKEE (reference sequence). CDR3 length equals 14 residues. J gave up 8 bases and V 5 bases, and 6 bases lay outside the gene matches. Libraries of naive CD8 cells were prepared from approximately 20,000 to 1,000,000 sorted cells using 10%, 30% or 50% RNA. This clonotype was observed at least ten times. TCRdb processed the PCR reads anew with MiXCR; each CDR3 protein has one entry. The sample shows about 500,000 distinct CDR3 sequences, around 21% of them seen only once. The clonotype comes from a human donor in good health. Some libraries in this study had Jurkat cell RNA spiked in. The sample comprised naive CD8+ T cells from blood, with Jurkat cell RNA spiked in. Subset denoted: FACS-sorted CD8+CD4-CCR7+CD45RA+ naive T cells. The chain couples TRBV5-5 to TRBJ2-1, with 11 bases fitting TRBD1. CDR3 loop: CASSWTGGRDEQFF. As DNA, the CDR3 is TGTGCCAGCAGTTGGACAGGGGGCAGGGATGAGCAGTTCTTC.